This T cell receptor beta chain was retrieved from a study of blood T cell repertoires in COVID-19 (TCRdb year 2020). For the wider study: Samples from collaborators originated in the United States, Italy and Spain and spanned both the acute and convalescent phases of COVID-19. The prospective study material was composed of cDNA or gDNA derived from T cells, B-cell-depleted T cells, or PBMCs. Subjects who had been exposed to COVID-19, were actively infected with it, or had recovered from it provided the deeply sampled blood TCRbeta repertoires that made up the dataset. A freely available public database, intended as a resource for researchers studying the immune response to SARS-CoV-2, is where the repertoires were released. The samples were drawn from the first 160 participants of the ongoing ImmuneRACE study and from 1,254 subjects provided by 6 global collaborators. Sample metadata almost always included a de-identified subject ID, COVID-19 status, age in years and sex. Where HLA class I and class II types were available, the types were taken from metadata supplied by the sample provider, not from assay-based typing.

TCRbeta CDR3 regions were amplified from genomic DNA using the immunoSEQ Assay, a bias-controlled multiplex PCR. Under the source paper's analysis protocol: The number of nucleated cells in each sample was estimated by amplification of reference gene primers within the assay. To quantify the absolute abundance of each unique TCRbeta CDR3 rearrangement, sequence reads were collapsed and filtered. For each sample, productive Simpson clonality was calculated as the square root of Simpson's diversity index over productive rearrangements. The immuneACCESS repertoire file appears here via TCRdb, limited to in-frame rearrangements. These files lack a portion of the clones; in checked studies, under half of the deficit traces to unresolved V genes, and the cause of the others is not known. From that table come the V and J calls and clone size; the DNA was used to work out D and trimming. The sample table lists around 20,000 clones, 84% of them with a count of one. About 2.9% of the sample is taken by the ten largest.

Comment on this clone: No cognate antigen has been identified for it. No much larger clone is present one base from it, and per-base qualities are unavailable.

The collaborating institutions used their own protocols to collect whole blood in K2EDTA tubes. For TCRbeta analysis, collaborator samples were shipped as frozen whole blood, as isolated PBMCs, or as DNA extracted from either sample type. From the cysteine up to the phenylalanine, the CDR3 has a length of 15 residues. This entry keeps only the CDR3 DNA: 45 bases, framed from base 1. V loses 2 bases of germline sequence and J loses 3 bases, and the interval between the two ends is 14 bases. The germline V gene provides CDR1 MNHNS and CDR2 SASEGT. Study-wide conclusions, independent of this receptor: The quantity of clinical and demographic metadata differed by source and by participant and was supplied without curation.

The specimen was peripheral blood. This clonotype was obtained from a man aged 40-49 years with acute or convalescent COVID-19. The sequence joins TRBV6-1 to TRBJ2-7, and perhaps TRBD1 as D gene, on 7 matching bases. The CDR3 is CASSESIRGVYEQYF. The nucleotide sequence reads TGTGCCAGCAGTGAATCCATCAGGGGGGTCTACGAGCAGTACTTC.